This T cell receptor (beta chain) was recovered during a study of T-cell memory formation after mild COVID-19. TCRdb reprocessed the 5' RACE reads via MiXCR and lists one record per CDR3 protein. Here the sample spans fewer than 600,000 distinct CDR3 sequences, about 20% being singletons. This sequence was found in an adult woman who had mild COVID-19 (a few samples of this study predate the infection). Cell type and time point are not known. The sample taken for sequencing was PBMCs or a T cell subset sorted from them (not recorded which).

The CDR3 is CASSSQGIYGYTF. In nucleotides, the CDR3 is TGTGCCAGCAGCTCGCAGGGGATCTATGGCTACACCTTC. The rearrangement links TRBV7-2 to TRBJ1-2, with D possibly being TRBD1 (6 bases). The CDR3 sequence is 13 residues long. V was pared by 4 bases and J by 4 bases, with 10 bases between. Germline lookup yields CDR1 SGHTA and CDR2 FQGNSA.